This entry is about one T cell receptor beta chain. Its antigen is undetermined. Vbeta (60) and Jbeta (13) primers were used in the PCR. Measured with immunoSEQ multiplex PCR; TCRdb has only the in-frame clones, and not every one. Here the sample spans over 130,000 clones, roughly 87% being singletons. The sample originates from a study of cytomegalovirus exposure and HLA in healthy donors. General study results and limits: Reported results showed that the classifier diagnosed cytomegalovirus status with high specificity and sensitivity.

Germline-derived CDR1 and CDR2 are SGHRS and YFSETQ. The V gene lost 4 bases and the J gene lost 8 bases, with 24 bases spanning the gap. The CDR3 totals 17 residues. The clonotype was recovered from a woman aged 40 to 50 in good health and CMV-seronegative. The source material was PBMCs. The chain uses TRBV5-1 and TRBJ1-4; D gene unclear. The CDR3 loop is CASSLSGGARGEEKLFF. The CDR3 bases are TGCGCCAGCAGCCTAAGCGGAGGCGCGCGCGGAGAAGAAAAACTGTTTTTT. The whole variable domain, filled in from reference TRBV5-1 and TRBJ1-4, reads KAGVTQTPRYLIKTRGQQVTLSCSPISGHRSVSWYQQTPGQGLQFLFEYFSETQRNKGNFPGRFSGRQFSNSRSEMNVSTLELGDSALYLCASSLSGGARGEEKLFFGSGTQLSVL.